This passage covers 6 T cell receptor beta chains from one sample sequenced in a study of blood T cell repertoires in COVID-19. Data came from immunoSEQ multiplex PCR; TCRdb stores just in-frame clones and leaves some out. This sample has about 63,000 clones, with 80% to 90% found just once. The sequencing input was peripheral blood. The receptors were sampled from a man in his 60s with COVID-19, enrolled during active disease.

The V gene is TRBV7-9, the J gene TRBJ2-7; D is possibly TRBD2 (6 bases). This CDR3 contains 15 residues. CDR1 and CDR2 from the germline V gene are SEHNR and FQNEAQ (reference sequence). With 5 bases removed from V and 1 base from J, the gap between germline ends came to 15 bases. In DNA, the CDR3 is TGTGCCAGCAGCCTGCACGGGGGTAGTTCCTACGAGCAGTACTTC. It codes for CASSLHGGSSYEQYF.

The chain uses TRBV27 and TRBJ1-1; 8 nucleotides agree with TRBD1. Germline V lookup: CDR1 MNHEY, CDR2 SMNVEV (reference sequence). The CDR3 spans 16 residues. After removal of 3 bases from V and 5 bases from J, the junction contained 11 bases not matched to a gene. The chain's CDR3 is CASSLDRVREATEAFF. The CDR3 nucleotides read TGTGCCAGCAGTTTGGACAGGGTAAGGGAAGCAACTGAAGCTTTCTTT.

The chain couples TRBV19 to TRBJ2-5; TRBD1 matches at 8 bases. The V gene's germline CDR1 is LNHDA and CDR2 SQIVND (reference sequence). With V trimmed by 7 bases and J by 4 bases, 11 bases remained unmatched. This CDR3 has 15 amino acids. The chain's CDR3 is CASNGRQGTRETQYF. The CDR3 coding sequence is TGTGCCAGTAATGGGAGACAGGGGACGAGAGAGACCCAGTACTTC.

The rearrangement links TRBV4-2 to TRBJ2-2; 10 nucleotides align to TRBD2. The germline V gene has CDR1 LGHNA and CDR2 YNFKEQ. There are 17 residues in the CDR3. V was clipped by 4 bases and J by 4 bases; unmatched bases: 9. The CDR3 sequence: CASSPVTGTSVTGELFF. The DNA for the CDR3 is TGTGCCAGCAGCCCTGTCACCGGGACTAGCGTCACCGGGGAGCTGTTTTTT.

This clone was counted once. The chain links TRBV30 to TRBJ1-2, with a possible D match to TRBD1 (6 bases). The ends were cut back, 2 bases at V and 4 bases at J, with 14 bases in the middle. Germline-derived CDR1 and CDR2 are GTSNPN and SVGIG (reference sequence). There are 14 residues in the CDR3. CDR3: CAWSLTGWGYGYTF. CDR3 nucleotide sequence: TGTGCCTGGAGTCTTACAGGGTGGGGCTATGGCTACACCTTC.

V gene TRBV7-2 combines with J gene TRBJ2-1; 11 nucleotides align to TRBD1. V shed 1 base, J shed 4 bases, and the junction held 0 bases outside the gene matches. Germline V gene data show CDR1 as SGHTA and CDR2 as FQGNSA. This CDR3 contains 15 residues. Here the CDR3 reads CASSLGDRGYNEQFF. The DNA of the CDR3 is TGTGCCAGCAGCTTAGGGGACAGGGGGTACAATGAGCAGTTCTTC.